The 15 T cell receptor beta chains presented below share a single source sample, sequenced in a study of glioma-infiltrating T cells (dated by TCRdb to 2016 to 2018). Reads for this sample came from an Illumina MiSeq. The iRepertoire nested amplicon-rescue multiplex PCR (arm-PCR) platform was used to amplify TCR alpha and beta CDR3 regions from RNA. TCRdb reanalyzed the raw reads on its own, using fastp at Q25 for trimming and MiXCR for clone calling, and kept in-frame beta chains. Identical CDR3 protein sequences are pooled into one entry, listed with their most common genes and DNA. This sample gives about 130,000 distinct CDR3 sequences in total; more than 20% of them show up just once. Approximately 14% of the sample goes to the ten largest clones. Sequencing input: glioma tissue, nonneoplastic brain tissue, or PBMCs (not recorded which). Receptor source: a human donor with low-grade glioma or glioblastoma, undergoing nonglioma brain surgery, or in good health (not recorded which).

About this clonotype itself: A much more abundant neighbour one base away suggests this may be a read error. The chain combines TRBV4-2 with TRBJ1-2; 8 bases match TRBD1. The CDR3 is 16 residues long. The germline V gene encodes CDR1 LGHNA and CDR2 YNFKEQ. The CDR3 protein is CASSQDSPGQGSGYAF. CDR3 coding DNA: TGTGCCAGCAGCCAAGATTCACCCGGACAGGGTAGTGGCTACGCCTTC.

This clonotype came up many times. The CDR3 nucleotides read TGTGCCAGCAGTTACCGCGGGACAGACTTCTCCTATAATTCACCCCTCCACTTT. As protein: CASSYRGTDFSYNSPLHF. The rearrangement joins TRBV6-2 or TRBV6-3 to TRBJ1-6, with TRBD1 identical over 7 bases. V lost 2 bases, J lost 0 bases, and 7 bases stayed unmatched. CDR1 and CDR2 (germline): MNHEY, SVGEGT. The CDR3 is 18 amino acids.

Only a few counts were recorded for this clonotype. A read error may explain this, as a much larger clone is one base away. This chain connects TRBV6-6 to TRBJ1-5; D perhaps matches TRBD1 (6 bases). CDR1 is MNHNY and CDR2 is SVGAGI in the germline V gene (reference sequence). This CDR3 region has 18 residues. Trimming removed 6 bases at V and 0 bases at J, with 21 bases between. The CDR3 is CASRGGASGTASNQPQHF. In nucleotides, the CDR3 is TGTGCCAGCAGGGGGGGCGCCTCCGGGACGGCTAGCAATCAGCCCCAGCATTTT.

V is TRBV7-2 and J is TRBJ2-7; 10 positions agree with TRBD2. Germline CDR1 reads SGHTA; CDR2 reads FQGNSA. V gave up 1 base and J gave up 2 bases; unmatched junction bases: 5. CDR3 size: 16 residues. In DNA form, the CDR3 reads TGTGCCAGCAGCTTAGGCGCTAGCGGGGGCCCCTACGAGCAGTACTTC. Amino acids: CASSLGASGGPYEQYF.

This clonotype was seen at least ten times. This chain connects TRBV4-1 to TRBJ2-7, with D possibly matching TRBD1 (5 bases). Germline CDR1 MGHRA, CDR2 YSYEKL. The CDR3 has 14 amino acids. Trimming removed 0 bases from V and 3 bases from J, with 9 bases in between. The DNA for the CDR3 is TGCGCCAGCAGCCAAGAGGAAGACAGCTACGAGCAGTACTTC. Protein sequence: CASSQEEDSYEQYF.

Many counts were recorded for this clonotype. The chain employs TRBV28 and TRBJ1-1; D possibly corresponds to TRBD1 (5 bases). The V end lost 10 bases, the J end lost 5 bases, and 11 bases lay between the germline ends. The V gene's germline CDR1 is MDHEN and CDR2 SYDVKM. The CDR3 sequence is 11 residues long. CDR3 DNA: TGTGCCATGAGCCGGGGGACTGAAGCTTTCTTT. This encodes CAMSRGTEAFF.

This clonotype was detected many times. The V and J genes are TRBV7-6 and TRBJ2-7; tentatively, D is TRBD1 or TRBD2 (6 bases each). CDR1 and CDR2 from the germline V gene are SGHVS and FNYEAQ. The CDR3 is 15 residues long. V dropped 1 base and J dropped 3 bases, with 13 bases sitting between them. CDR3 nucleotide sequence: TGTGCCAGCAGCTTAGTAGGGGGGACCCTCTACGAGCAGTACTTC. Its protein is CASSLVGGTLYEQYF. The full variable domain, its missing parts supplied by reference TRBV7-6 and TRBJ2-7, is GAGVSQSPRYKVTKRGQDVALRCDPISGHVSLYWYRQALGQGPEFLTYFNYEAQQDKSGLPNDRFSAERPEGSISTLTIQRTEQRDSAMYRCASSLVGGTLYEQYFGPGTRLTVT.

A word on this clonotype: This may be a read error, as it is one base from a much larger clone. The chain has TRBV20-1 and TRBJ2-1, with 9 bases lining up with TRBD2. Germline-derived CDR1 and CDR2 are DFQATT and SNEGSKA (reference sequence). This CDR3 comprises 14 residues. The DNA for the CDR3 is TGCATCCCATCCGAGACTCCGGGACTAGCCGAGCAGTTCTTC. It encodes CIPSETPGLAEQFF.

Many counts were recorded for this clonotype. The chain is built from TRBV6-1 and TRBJ2-1; 7 bases align to TRBD2. Germline V lookup: CDR1 MNHNS, CDR2 SASEGT. V gave up 5 bases and J gave up 3 bases; unmatched junction bases: 4. The CDR3 is 14 residues long. The CDR3 reads CASSYPGGYNEQFF. The CDR3 region has the DNA TGTGCCAGCAGTTATCCGGGAGGCTACAATGAGCAGTTCTTC.

This clonotype was observed a few times. V and J are TRBV4-3 and TRBJ2-3; 13 bases map to TRBD2. CDR1 and CDR2 from the germline V gene are LGHNA and YSLEER. The CDR3 has 17 amino acids. V gave up 3 bases and J gave up 4 bases; unmatched junction bases: 7. CDR3 sequence (DNA): TGCGCCAGCAGCCAGGATTGGACTAGCGGGAGAGCAGATACGCAGTATTTT. This sequence encodes CASSQDWTSGRADTQYF.

This clonotype has only one observation. A much larger clonotype is one base distant, so this may be a read error. This chain uses TRBV10-3 with TRBJ1-5, with 8 bases that match TRBD1. CDR1 is ENHRY and CDR2 is SYGVKD in the germline V gene. This CDR3 spans 13 amino acids. The DNA for the CDR3 is TGTGCCGCTGGGACAGGAGGCAATCAGCCCCAGCGTTTT. This gives the protein CAAGTGGNQPQRF.

Turning to this clonotype: A much larger clone is a single base away; this may be a read error. The chain uses TRBV19 and TRBJ2-5, with 12 bases fitting TRBD2. This CDR3 is 16 amino acids long. Germline loops: CDR1 LNHDA, CDR2 SQIVND (reference sequence). This CDR3 reads CAGSSTSGSPGETQYF. For the CDR3, the DNA is TGTGCCGGTAGCTCGACTAGCGGGAGCCCGGGAGAGACCCAGTACTTC.

This clonotype was observed once. The junction does not match germline at one end; this may be a read error. The V call is TRBV27, the J call TRBJ1-1, with a weak D call TRBD1 (5 bases). From germline, CDR1 is MNHEY and CDR2 SMNVEV (reference sequence). This CDR3 comprises 15 residues. CDR3 nucleotide sequence: TGTGCCAGCAGTTTTGCAGCGGGGGGATATGGTGAAGCCTTCTTT. This codes for CASSFAAGGYGEAFF.

This clonotype has at least ten counts. This chain links TRBV20-1 with TRBJ2-5; 10 bases map to TRBD2. Germline V CDR1 and CDR2: DFQATT, SNEGSKA (reference sequence). The CDR3 sequence is 14 residues long. V dropped 5 bases and J dropped 6; count of bases not matched to a gene: 9. The CDR3 sequence is CSAAKREGLQTQYF. CDR3 coding DNA: TGCAGTGCTGCTAAGCGGGAGGGCCTTCAGACCCAGTACTTC.

Comments on this clonotype: A much more abundant neighbour one base away suggests this may be a read error. This sequence joins TRBV19 and TRBJ2-1, with D perhaps being TRBD1 or TRBD2 (5 bases each). Germline CDR1 reads LNHDA; CDR2 reads SQIVND (reference sequence). Trimming took 5 bases from V and 6 from J, leaving 14 bases between them. The CDR3 runs to 14 residues. The CDR3 DNA is TGTGCCAGTAGTTTATTCGGGACCTCCAATGAGCAGTTCTTC. This encodes CASSLFGTSNEQFF.